The clone carrying this T cell receptor (beta chain) has at least ten counts. Time point given: before trial treatment. Patients eligible had advanced solid tumors without tumor-infiltrating lymphocytes. V shed 6 bases, J shed 1 base, and the junction held 12 bases outside the gene matches. The CDR3 totals 17 residues. The germline V gene has CDR1 MNHEY and CDR2 SVGEGT. The record originates from a study of low-dose radiotherapy and immunotherapy resistance in tumors. Turning to the study itself: Ipilimumab 1 mg/kg every six weeks, together with nivolumab 240 mg every two weeks, was given intravenously to patients.

Alpha- and beta-chain coverage of first-strand cDNA came from TRAV- and TRBV-specific primers. PCR amplification of the TCRs was performed with Phusion for 20 to 25 PCR cycles, and it relied on a constant-region primer together with a V-primer adapter. By in vitro transcription, the isolated mRNA was amplified. TCRdb analysed the reads with MiXCR anew, one entry per CDR3 protein. The sample shows 85,000 to 100,000 distinct CDR3 sequences, 9.4% of them seen only once. V usage is TRBV6-2 or TRBV6-3 and J usage is TRBJ2-7; TRBD2 agrees at 10 bases. The sample was PBMCs, taken before treatment. The clonotype comes from a male donor with prostate cancer. CDR3 bases: TGTGCCAGCAGACGGACGTGGCTAGCGGGAGTTTCCTACGAGCAGTACTTC. As protein: CASRRTWLAGVSYEQYF.